A single sample gave rise to the 10 T cell receptor beta chains below, sequenced in a study of T-cell reconstitution after alpha-beta-depleted transplantation in children. Construction of the TCRbeta library involved unique molecular identifiers. TCRdb processed the PCR reads anew with MiXCR; each CDR3 protein has one entry. The data contain about 110,000 distinct CDR3 sequences, around 23% of them singletons. The sample in question was PBMCs, mostly from graft donor cells, obtained 180 days after TCRalphabeta/CD19-depleted stem cell transplant. The receptors derive from a male patient under 10 years old who had a stem cell transplant for chronic granulomatous disease, so the T cells may come from the graft donor.

This clonotype was seen more than once but under ten times. The chain combines TRBV20-1 with TRBJ1-5; D is uncertain. Germline V CDR1 and CDR2: DFQATT, SNEGSKA (reference sequence). V lost 6 bases, J lost 6 bases, and 15 bases lay in between. The CDR3 contains 13 residues. The CDR3 bases are TGCAGTGCCCCCGGATGGGGAGTTCAGCCCCAGCATTTT. Encoded protein: CSAPGWGVQPQHF.

This clonotype has at least ten counts. The V call is TRBV12-3 or TRBV12-4, the J call TRBJ1-1, with 7 bases matching TRBD1. The V gene end was trimmed by 1 base and the J gene end by 5 bases; junction bases not matched to a gene: 4. The CDR3 totals 14 residues. This chain's CDR3 is CASSLVQGGTEAFF. CDR3 sequence (DNA): TGTGCCAGCAGTTTAGTCCAGGGGGGTACTGAAGCTTTCTTT.

This clonotype came up once. The rearrangement links TRBV11-2 to TRBJ2-1, with unresolved D. Germline V CDR1 and CDR2: SGHAT, FQNNGV. The CDR3 length is 18 residues. V shed 1 base and J shed 2 bases, with 18 bases lying between them. CDR3 sequence (DNA): TGTGCCAGCAGCTTAGTCGAGACCCCGACGTGGCCCTACAATGAGCAGTTCTTC. Translating gives CASSLVETPTWPYNEQFF.

This clonotype was observed many times. As DNA, the CDR3 is TGCAGTGCGGACACTAAGACCTCCTACGAGCAGTACTTC. Translation: CSADTKTSYEQYF. This chain uses TRBV20-1 with TRBJ2-7, with D possibly TRBD1 on 5 matching bases. V was cut by 6 bases and J by 0 bases, with 12 bases left in between. CDR1 and CDR2 from the germline V gene are DFQATT and SNEGSKA (reference sequence). The CDR3 sequence is 13 residues long.

This clonotype has a single count. J is TRBJ2-3 and V is TRBV18; tentative D call: TRBD1 (6 bases). The CDR3 loop spans 16 amino acids. Trimming removed 2 bases at V and 4 bases at J, with 16 bases between. Germline V lookup: CDR1 KGHSH, CDR2 LQKENI. CDR3 in amino acids: CASSPLQGGVADTQYF. CDR3 nucleotide sequence: TGTGCCAGCTCACCATTACAGGGTGGAGTTGCAGATACGCAGTATTTT.

The chain uses TRBV20-1 and TRBJ1-4; D remains unclear. This CDR3 is 12 amino acids long. Germline V gene data show CDR1 as DFQATT and CDR2 as SNEGSKA (reference sequence). The germline V and J ends were trimmed by 3 bases and 8 bases, with 10 bases remaining between them. The CDR3 nucleotides read TGCAGTGCTAGGTTCAGAAGAGAAAAACTGTTTTTT. Its protein product is CSARFRREKLFF.

This clonotype was seen many times. The rearrangement links TRBV7-2 to TRBJ1-5; the D gene is possibly TRBD1 (6 bases). The CDR3 spans 13 residues. The V and J ends lost 5 bases and 3 bases respectively, with 8 bases between them. Germline V gene lookup returns CDR1 SGHTA and CDR2 FQGNSA. The CDR3 DNA reads TGTGCCAGCAGCGGACAGTCCAATCAGCCCCAGCATTTT. Protein product: CASSGQSNQPQHF.

CDR3 nucleotides: TGCGCCAGCAGCCAAGAGGGCGGGTGGAGCACTGAAGCTTTCTTT. This sequence encodes CASSQEGGWSTEAFF. The chain employs TRBV4-3 and TRBJ1-1; D is unresolved. Trimming left V 0 bases short and J 4 bases short, with 12 bases between. This CDR3 is built from 15 residues. Germline V gene data show CDR1 as LGHNA and CDR2 as YSLEER.

This clonotype was counted ten times or more. V usage is TRBV5-6 and J usage is TRBJ2-3, with a weak D call TRBD1 (5 bases). The CDR3 consists of 13 residues. Germline V gene sequence: CDR1 SGHDT, CDR2 YYEEEE. Trimming took off 0 bases at V and 6 bases at J, with 8 bases between the two ends. The CDR3 nucleotides are TGTGCCAGCAGCTTGGCAGGGTCGGATACGCAGTATTTT. It specifies CASSLAGSDTQYF. The full variable domain, completed using reference TRBV5-6 and TRBJ2-3, is DAGVTQSPTHLIKTRGQQVTLRCSPKSGHDTVSWYQQALGQGPQFIFQYYEEEERQRGNFPDRFSGHQFPNYSSELNVNALLLGDSALYLCASSLAGSDTQYFGPGTRLTVL.

DNA for the CDR3: TGCGCCAGCAGCCAAGTACAGGGTCTATCCTACGAGCAGTACTTC. Encoded protein: CASSQVQGLSYEQYF. The chain is built from TRBV4-1 and TRBJ2-7; D is possibly TRBD1 (6 bases). Germline CDR1 and CDR2: MGHRA and YSYEKL. This CDR3 is built from 15 residues. V dropped 1 base and J dropped 1 base, with 11 bases sitting between them.